The rows below give T cell receptor beta chains drawn from one sample of a study of blood T cell repertoires in COVID-19. The protocol was immunoSEQ multiplex PCR, while the TCRdb copy is restricted to in-frame clones and leaves out a portion. The repertoire holds fewer than 300,000 clones, with more than 65% as singletons. The sequencing input was peripheral blood. Receptors were obtained from a woman in her late teens or twenties with acute or convalescent COVID-19. Each CDR3 is given without its conserved first and last residue.

v_call cdr3_length cdr3_aa
TRBV5-6 13 ASSLATSGTETQY
TRBV15 10 ATSSTGGAQY
TRBV6-5 13 ASSYSEAWSYEQY
TRBV19 15 ASRLGPISRGYTEAF
TRBV5-1 14 ASSLDSGDAYNEQF
TRBV18 17 ASSPQSNSGRLFQKTQY
TRBV21-1 19 ASSKASGQGAFLPPGYGYT
TRBV5-5 10 ASSPSVPEAF
TRBV7-2 14 ASSLTERRMNTEAF
TRBV4-3 13 ASSQAGFAYNEQF
TRBV4-3 15 ASSQDHENGGRQTQY
TRBV27 14 ASSVFSGMNTGELF
TRBV19 12 ASSPAGGEGAYT
TRBV4-3 14 ASSQRPGQDNEKLF
TRBV5-1 12 ASSFGRGIYGYT
TRBV7-8 14 ASSRSAGRMGQPQH
TRBV5-1 9 ASSTSSEQY
TRBV9 13 ASSVEGQGNSPLH
TRBV5-1 12 ASSLGGANTEAF
TRBV5-4 13 ASSLTGGRNTEAF